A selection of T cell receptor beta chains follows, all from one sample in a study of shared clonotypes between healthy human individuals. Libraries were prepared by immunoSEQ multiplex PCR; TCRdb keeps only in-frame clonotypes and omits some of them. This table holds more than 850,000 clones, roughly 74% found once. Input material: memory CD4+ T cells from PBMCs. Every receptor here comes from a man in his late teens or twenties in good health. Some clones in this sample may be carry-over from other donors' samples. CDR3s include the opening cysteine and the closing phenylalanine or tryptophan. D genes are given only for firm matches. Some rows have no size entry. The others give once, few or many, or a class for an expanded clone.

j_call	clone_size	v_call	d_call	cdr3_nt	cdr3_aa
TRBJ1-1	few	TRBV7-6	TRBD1	TGTGCCAGCAGCGACCGGACAGGGAAGGAGAATGAAGCTTTCTTT	CASSDRTGKENEAFF
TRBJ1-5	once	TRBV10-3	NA	TGTGCCATCAGTGGGGTGGGGCAATCTGGACAGCCCCAGCATTTT	CAISGVGQSGQPQHF
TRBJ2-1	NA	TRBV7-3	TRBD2	TGTGCCAGCAGCTGGACTAGCGGGAGTTATAGCAATGAGCAGTTCTTC	CASSWTSGSYSNEQFF
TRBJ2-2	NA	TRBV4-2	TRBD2	TGTGCCAGCAGCCGCGGGACTAGCGGGAGGGCGAACACCGGGGAGCTGTTTTTT	CASSRGTSGRANTGELFF
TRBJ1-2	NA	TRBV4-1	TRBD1	TGCGCCAGCAGCCAAGGGACAGGGCTGCTGGGCTACACCTTC	CASSQGTGLLGYTF
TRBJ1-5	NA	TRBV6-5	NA	TGTGCCAGCAGTTACGGCGTGGGTCGCAATCAGCCCCAGCATTTT	CASSYGVGRNQPQHF
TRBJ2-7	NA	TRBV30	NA	TGTGCCTGGAGCGCCTTCAGGGAGCAGTACTTC	CAWSAFREQYF
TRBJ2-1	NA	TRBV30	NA	TGTGCCTGGAGTGAACATTTTTACAATGAGCAGTTCTTC	CAWSEHFYNEQFF
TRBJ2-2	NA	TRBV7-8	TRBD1	TGTGCCAGCAGCACGGGACAGGGCCCGAACACCGGGGAGCTGTTTTTT	CASSTGQGPNTGELFF
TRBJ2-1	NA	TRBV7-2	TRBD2	TGTGCCAGCAGCTTAAAAGGACTAGGTCGGTTCTTC	CASSLKGLGRFF
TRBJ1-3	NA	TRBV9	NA	TGTGCCAGCAGCGTAGAGGGAGGAAACACCATATATTTT	CASSVEGGNTIYF
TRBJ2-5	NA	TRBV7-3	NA	TGTGCCAGCAGCTTATCAGGGACCCGGGAGACCCAGTACTTC	CASSLSGTRETQYF
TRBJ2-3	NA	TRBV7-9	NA	TGTGCCTTCAGGGACTCTAGCACAGATACGCAGTATTTT	CAFRDSSTDTQYF